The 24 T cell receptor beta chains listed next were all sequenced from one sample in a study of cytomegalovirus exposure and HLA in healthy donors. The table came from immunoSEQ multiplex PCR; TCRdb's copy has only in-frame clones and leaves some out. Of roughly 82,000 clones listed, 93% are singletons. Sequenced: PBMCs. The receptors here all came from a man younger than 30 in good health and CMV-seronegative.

CDR3 DNA: TGTGCCAGCAGCCGTATGACAGCTTCGAAAGAGACCCAGTACTTC. Its protein is CASSRMTASKETQYF. The chain couples TRBV11-2 to TRBJ2-5; D might be TRBD1 (5 bases). Per germline, CDR1 SGHAT and CDR2 FQNNGV. The CDR3 has 15 residues. Trimming took off 5 bases at V and 3 bases at J, with 16 bases between the two ends. Full variable domain (missing parts from reference TRBV11-2 and TRBJ2-5): EAGVAQSPRYKIIEKRQSVAFWCNPISGHATLYWYQQILGQGPKLLIQFQNNGVVDDSQLPKDRFSAERLKGVDSTLKIQPAKLEDSAVYLCASSRMTASKETQYFGPGTRLLVL.

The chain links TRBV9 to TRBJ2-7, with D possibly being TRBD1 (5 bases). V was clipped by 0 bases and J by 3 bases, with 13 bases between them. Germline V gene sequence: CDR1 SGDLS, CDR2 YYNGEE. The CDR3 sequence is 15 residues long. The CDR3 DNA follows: TGTGCCAGCAGCGTAGGGGGCGACCCCCGCTACGAGCAGTACTTC. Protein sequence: CASSVGGDPRYEQYF. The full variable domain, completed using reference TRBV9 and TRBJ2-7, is DSGVTQTPKHLITATGQRVTLRCSPRSGDLSVYWYQQSLDQGLQFLIQYYNGEERAKGNILERFSAQQFPDLHSELNLSSLELGDSALYFCASSVGGDPRYEQYFGPGTRLTVT.

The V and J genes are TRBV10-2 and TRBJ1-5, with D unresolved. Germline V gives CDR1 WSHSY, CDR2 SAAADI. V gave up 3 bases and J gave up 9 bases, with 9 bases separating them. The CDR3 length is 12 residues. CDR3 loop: CASSDSSSPQHF. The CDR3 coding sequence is TGCGCCAGCAGTGACAGTTCTTCGCCCCAGCATTTT.

As DNA, the CDR3 is TGTGCCAGTAGTATAGTAGGGATGGGGGCTGGGCAGCCCCAGCATTTT. It yields the protein CASSIVGMGAGQPQHF. The J gene is TRBJ1-5, the V gene TRBV19; possible D gene TRBD1, 6 bases. This CDR3 has 16 residues. Deletions cut 1 base from V and 7 bases from J, with 17 bases between. Germline CDR1 LNHDA, CDR2 SQIVND (reference sequence).

In DNA form, the CDR3 reads TGTGCCAGCAGCCCGGACAGGCCCACTGAAGCTTTCTTT. This sequence encodes CASSPDRPTEAFF. The chain recombines TRBV6-5 with TRBJ1-1; 7 bases match TRBD1. CDR3 length: 13 residues. V trimming: 6 bases; J trimming: 4 bases; junction bases outside the gene matches: 5. CDR1 is MNHEY and CDR2 is SVGAGI in the germline V gene.

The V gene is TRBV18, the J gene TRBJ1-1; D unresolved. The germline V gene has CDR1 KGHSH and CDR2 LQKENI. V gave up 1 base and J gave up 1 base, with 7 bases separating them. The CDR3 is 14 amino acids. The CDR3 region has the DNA TGTGCCAGCTCACCACTATCAGAGAACACTGAAGCTTTCTTT. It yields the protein CASSPLSENTEAFF.

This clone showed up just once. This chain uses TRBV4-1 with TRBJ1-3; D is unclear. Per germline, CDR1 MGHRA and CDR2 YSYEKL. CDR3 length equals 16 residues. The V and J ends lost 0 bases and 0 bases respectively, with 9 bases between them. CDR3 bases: TGCGCCAGCAGCCAAGATACAAGTCACTCTGGAAACACCATATATTTT. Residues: CASSQDTSHSGNTIYF.

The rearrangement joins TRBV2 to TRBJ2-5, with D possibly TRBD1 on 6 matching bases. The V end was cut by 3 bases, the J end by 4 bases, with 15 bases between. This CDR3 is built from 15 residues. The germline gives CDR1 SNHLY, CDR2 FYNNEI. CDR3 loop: CASSDHGGLRETQYF. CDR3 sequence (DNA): TGTGCCAGCAGTGACCATGGGGGCCTAAGAGAGACCCAGTACTTC.

In DNA form, the CDR3 reads TGCAGCGTTCTCCTCGGGGTTGGCGAAAAACTGTTTTTT. Protein sequence: CSVLLGVGEKLFF. The chain employs TRBV29-1 and TRBJ1-4; no definite D call. This CDR3 comprises 13 residues. Germline CDR1 SQVTM, CDR2 ANQGSEA. V was cut by 5 bases and J by 8 bases, with 15 bases left in between.

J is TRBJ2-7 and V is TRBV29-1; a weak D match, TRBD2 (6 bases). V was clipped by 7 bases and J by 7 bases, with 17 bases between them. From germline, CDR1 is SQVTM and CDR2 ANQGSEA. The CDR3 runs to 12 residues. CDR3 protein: CSAPVLGGEQYF. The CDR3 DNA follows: TGCAGCGCTCCCGTTCTCGGGGGTGAGCAGTACTTC.

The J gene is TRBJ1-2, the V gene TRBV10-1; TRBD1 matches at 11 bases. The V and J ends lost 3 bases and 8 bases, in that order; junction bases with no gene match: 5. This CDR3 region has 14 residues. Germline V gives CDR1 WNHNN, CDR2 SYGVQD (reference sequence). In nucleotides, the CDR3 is TGCGCCAGCAGTGACGGACAGGGGGCAAAAGGCTACACCTTC. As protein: CASSDGQGAKGYTF.

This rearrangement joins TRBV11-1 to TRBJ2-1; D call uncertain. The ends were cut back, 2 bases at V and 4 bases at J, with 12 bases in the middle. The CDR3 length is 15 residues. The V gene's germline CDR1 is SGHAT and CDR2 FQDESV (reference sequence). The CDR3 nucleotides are TGTGCCAGCAGCTTACGCACAGTCTCTTACAATGAGCAGTTCTTC. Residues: CASSLRTVSYNEQFF.

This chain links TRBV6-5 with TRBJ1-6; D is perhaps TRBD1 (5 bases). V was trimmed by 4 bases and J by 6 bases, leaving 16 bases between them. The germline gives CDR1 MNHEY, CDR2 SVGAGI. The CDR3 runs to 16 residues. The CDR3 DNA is TGTGCCAGCAGTTCGGGGGGGGGAGCCCCTAATTCACCCCTCCACTTT. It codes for CASSSGGGAPNSPLHF.

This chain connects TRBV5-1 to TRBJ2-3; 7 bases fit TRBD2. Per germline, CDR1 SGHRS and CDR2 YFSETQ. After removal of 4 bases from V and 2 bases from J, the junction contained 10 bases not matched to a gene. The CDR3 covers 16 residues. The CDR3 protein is CASSARLSGITDTQYF. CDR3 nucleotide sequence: TGCGCCAGCAGCGCTCGCTTGAGCGGGATCACAGATACGCAGTATTTT.

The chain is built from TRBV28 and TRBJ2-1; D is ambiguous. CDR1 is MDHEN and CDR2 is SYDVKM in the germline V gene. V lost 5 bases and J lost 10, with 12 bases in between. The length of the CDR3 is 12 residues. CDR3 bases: TGTGCCAGCAGTCCCGATGTAGTGGAGCAGTTCTTC. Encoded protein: CASSPDVVEQFF.

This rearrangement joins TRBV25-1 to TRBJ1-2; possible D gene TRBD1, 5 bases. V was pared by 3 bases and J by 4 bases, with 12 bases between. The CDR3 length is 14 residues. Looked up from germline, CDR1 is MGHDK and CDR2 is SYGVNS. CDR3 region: CASSEGGGAYGYTF. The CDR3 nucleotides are TGTGCCAGCAGTGAGGGTGGCGGGGCCTATGGCTACACCTTC.

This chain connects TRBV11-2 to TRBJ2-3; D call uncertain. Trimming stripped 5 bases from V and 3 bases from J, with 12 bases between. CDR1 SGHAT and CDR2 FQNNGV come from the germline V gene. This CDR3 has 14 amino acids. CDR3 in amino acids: CASSAWSETDTQYF. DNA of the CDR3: TGTGCCAGCAGCGCGTGGAGCGAGACAGATACGCAGTATTTT.

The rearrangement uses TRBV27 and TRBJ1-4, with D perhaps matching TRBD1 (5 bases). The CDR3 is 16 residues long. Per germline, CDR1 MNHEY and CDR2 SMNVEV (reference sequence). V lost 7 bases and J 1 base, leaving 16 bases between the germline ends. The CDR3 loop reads CASTHWGEGTNEKLFF. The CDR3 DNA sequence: TGTGCCAGCACTCATTGGGGGGAGGGAACTAATGAAAAACTGTTTTTT.

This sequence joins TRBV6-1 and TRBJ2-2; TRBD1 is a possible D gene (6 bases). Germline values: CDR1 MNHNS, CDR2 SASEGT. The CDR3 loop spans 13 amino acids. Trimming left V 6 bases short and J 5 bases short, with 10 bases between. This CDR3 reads CASRGQTTGELFF. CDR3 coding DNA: TGTGCCAGCAGAGGACAGACAACCGGGGAGCTGTTTTTT.

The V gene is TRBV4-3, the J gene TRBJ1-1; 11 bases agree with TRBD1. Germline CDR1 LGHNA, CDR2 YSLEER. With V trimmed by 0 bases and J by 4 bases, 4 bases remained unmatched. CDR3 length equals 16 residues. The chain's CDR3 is CASSQELGTGGTEAFF. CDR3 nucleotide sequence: TGCGCCAGCAGCCAAGAACTTGGGACAGGGGGCACTGAAGCTTTCTTT.

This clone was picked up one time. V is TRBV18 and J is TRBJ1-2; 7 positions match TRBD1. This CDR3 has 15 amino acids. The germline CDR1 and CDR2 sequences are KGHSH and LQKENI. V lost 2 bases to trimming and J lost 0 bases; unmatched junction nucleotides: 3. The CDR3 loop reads CASSPNQGANYGYTF. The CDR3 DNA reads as TGTGCCAGCTCACCAAATCAGGGGGCTAACTATGGCTACACCTTC.

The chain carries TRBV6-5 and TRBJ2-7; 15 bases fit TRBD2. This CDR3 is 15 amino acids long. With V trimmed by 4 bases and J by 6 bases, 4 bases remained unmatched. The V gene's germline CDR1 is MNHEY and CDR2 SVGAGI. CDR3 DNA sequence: TGTGCCAGCAGTTTCGGACTAGCGGGGGGGCTCGAGCAGTACTTC. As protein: CASSFGLAGGLEQYF.

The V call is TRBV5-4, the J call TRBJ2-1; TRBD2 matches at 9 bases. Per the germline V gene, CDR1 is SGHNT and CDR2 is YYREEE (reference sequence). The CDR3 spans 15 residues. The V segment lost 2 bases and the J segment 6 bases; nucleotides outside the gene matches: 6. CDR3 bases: TGTGCCAGCAGCTTCGGAGGGACTAGCAGCAATGAGCAGTTCTTC. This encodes CASSFGGTSSNEQFF.

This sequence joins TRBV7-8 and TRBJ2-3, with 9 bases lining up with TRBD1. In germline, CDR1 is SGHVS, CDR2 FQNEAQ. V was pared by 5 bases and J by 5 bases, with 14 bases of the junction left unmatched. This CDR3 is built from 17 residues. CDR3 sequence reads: CASSEQSGTGILDTQYF. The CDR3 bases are TGTGCCAGCAGCGAACAATCCGGGACAGGGATCTTAGATACGCAGTATTTT.